The entry that follows covers one TCR beta chain sequence. In the original workflow: Estimated nucleated cell counts came from reference gene primer amplification. Repertoires were generated with immunoSEQ multiplex PCR, while TCRdb's copy carries only in-frame clones and drops some. V, J and clone size derive from that table, while D and trimming were established from the DNA sequence. The sample carries about 120,000 clones, about four fifths recorded once. Trimming at V came to 1 base and at J to 5 bases, leaving 10 bases not matched to a gene. The CDR3 runs to 16 residues. Germline-derived CDR1 and CDR2 are MGHRA and YSYEKL. This entry comes from a study of blood T cell repertoires in COVID-19. On the study more broadly: Acute and convalescent COVID-19 samples came from the United States, Italy and Spain. Sources were T cells, B-cell-depleted T cells, or PBMCs; the material itself was cDNA or gDNA.

The source of this sequence is a man between 65 and 85 years old with acute or convalescent COVID-19. The rearrangement links TRBV4-1 to TRBJ1-1; 7 bases match TRBD1. The sequenced sample was peripheral blood. The CDR3: CASSQGRTGRQTEAFF. As DNA, the CDR3 is TGCGCCAGCAGCCAAGGGCGGACAGGCCGGCAAACTGAAGCTTTCTTT.